Included here is one TCR beta chain sequence, with context. No antigen is known for it. Method: immunoSEQ multiplex PCR; TCRdb's copy keeps in-frame clones and lacks some. The table shows roughly 34,000 clones, with roughly 75% occurring only once. This record comes from a study of chemoradiotherapy in HPV16-positive cancers. Study-wide findings and caveats: HPV-specific T cells were functionally defined from only two HPV16-positive patients. During treatment, candidate HPV-specific clones and E7-related motifs expanded in tumor.

The input for sequencing was blood, taken from a patient who underwent chemoradiotherapy. The sequence derives from a human donor with HPV-associated anogenital cancer.

CDR3: CASSLRVRAGGAYEQYF. CDR3 nucleotide sequence: TGTGCCAGCAGCTTAAGGGTTAGGGCCGGGGGCGCCTACGAGCAGTACTTC. V is TRBV7-9 and J is TRBJ2-7; D could derive from TRBD1 or TRBD2 (6 bases each). Deletions cut 2 bases from V and 2 bases from J, with 19 bases between. There are 17 residues in the CDR3. Germline V gene sequence: CDR1 SEHNR, CDR2 FQNEAQ (reference sequence).